This entry lists 32 T cell receptor beta chains sequenced from one sample in a study of Graves' ophthalmopathy and Graves' hyperthyroidism (dated by TCRdb to 2016 to 2019). Instrument used: Illumina HiSeq 2000. For repertoire sequencing, TCR beta CDR3 regions were amplified from RNA transcripts. The first round was an RT-PCR using HTBI primers with the Qiagen OneStep RT-PCR kit, and this first round was followed by a second-round multiplex PCR, then size selection and purification. TCRdb's own reprocessing of the public reads used fastp at Q25 and MiXCR and kept productive beta chains. Each CDR3 protein gets just one entry, which takes the most common genes and DNA from the rows behind it. The sample yields 350,000 to 450,000 distinct CDR3 sequences; approximately 21% were counted once. Jointly, the top ten make up roughly 3% of the sample. What was sequenced was peripheral blood. These receptors were taken from a woman aged 18-35 years with stable Graves' hyperthyroidism. Donor details come from another sample of the same person, matched by shared clones.

This clonotype has ten or more counts. This rearrangement joins TRBV7-3 to TRBJ2-2; TRBD2 aligns across 7 bases. This CDR3 comprises 14 residues. After removal of 5 bases from V and 7 bases from J, the junction contained 7 bases not matched to a gene. Germline assignment: CDR1 SGHTA and CDR2 FQGTGA. The CDR3 nucleotides read TGTGCCAGCAGCCAGGGAGCGGGGCTCGGGGAGCTGTTTTTT. Its translation: CASSQGAGLGELFF.

Ten or more counts support this clonotype. V gene TRBV15 combines with J gene TRBJ2-7, with 8 positions matching TRBD1. In germline, CDR1 is LNHNV, CDR2 YYDKDF (reference sequence). The CDR3 contains 15 residues. Unmatched junction bases numbered 7, after V lost 0 bases and J lost 6 bases. The DNA for the CDR3 is TGTGCCACCAGCAGAGATCTTTCAGGGGGCGGCGAGCAGTACTTC. Translated: CATSRDLSGGGEQYF.

Ten or more counts support this clonotype. The V gene is TRBV10-3, the J gene TRBJ2-7; the D gene is possibly TRBD1 (7 bases). The CDR3 loop spans 12 amino acids. Deletions cut 4 bases from V and 6 bases from J, with 10 bases between. Germline CDR1 is ENHRY and CDR2 is SYGVKD. CDR3 nucleotide sequence: TGTGCCATCAGTGTTCAGGGGGGCGAGCAGTACTTC. It encodes CAISVQGGEQYF.

The genes are TRBV10-3 and TRBJ1-6, with 8 positions matching TRBD1. The CDR3 extends over 15 amino acids. Germline CDR1 and CDR2: ENHRY and SYGVKD. With 6 bases clipped from V and 5 bases from J, the junction kept 6 bases outside the gene matches. CDR3 nucleotide sequence: TGTGCCATCAGCAGGACAGGGCGCGATAATTCACCCCTCCACTTT. Its protein product is CAISRTGRDNSPLHF.

This clonotype showed up many times. The chain recombines TRBV5-4 with TRBJ2-7; 11 nucleotides match TRBD2. The ends lost 4 bases at V and 3 bases at J; junction bases unmatched: 9. CDR1 SGHNT and CDR2 YYREEE come from the germline V gene (reference sequence). This CDR3 comprises 16 residues. CDR3: CASSGPSGRSLYEQYF. DNA of the CDR3: TGTGCCAGCAGCGGTCCTAGCGGGAGGTCTCTCTACGAGCAGTACTTC.

The table lists this clonotype with many counts. The rearrangement joins TRBV20-1 to TRBJ2-6; 7 bases agree with TRBD1. This CDR3 contains 21 residues. Germline V lookup: CDR1 DFQATT, CDR2 SNEGSKA (reference sequence). The V segment lost 0 bases and the J segment 0 bases; nucleotides outside the gene matches: 17. The CDR3, as DNA: TGCAGTGCTAGAGATTTGGGCAGGGACAGATTGTCCCCCTCTGGGGCCAACGTCCTGACTTTC. It translates to CSARDLGRDRLSPSGANVLTF.

This clonotype was observed a few times. V usage is TRBV18 and J usage is TRBJ2-7; D is ambiguous. CDR3 size: 12 residues. Trimming pared 5 bases from V and 2 bases from J, leaving 7 bases between. CDR1 KGHSH and CDR2 LQKENI come from the germline V gene. CDR3 protein: CASSTSTYEQYF. For the CDR3, the DNA is TGTGCCAGCTCAACTTCTACCTACGAGCAGTACTTC.

This clonotype was counted a few times. The genes are TRBV3-1 and TRBJ1-2; a weak D match, TRBD1 (5 bases). Germline lookup yields CDR1 LGHDT and CDR2 YNNKEL (reference sequence). This CDR3 has 13 amino acids. Trimming took 4 bases from V and 4 from J, leaving 10 bases between them. CDR3 sequence (DNA): TGTGCCAGCAGCCCCGACAGCACCTATGGCTACACCTTC. It is translated as CASSPDSTYGYTF.

This clonotype has at least ten counts. The rearrangement joins TRBV10-3 to TRBJ2-5, with D unclear. The CDR3 sequence is 12 residues long. CDR1 and CDR2 (germline): ENHRY, SYGVKD. V lost 0 bases, J lost 5 bases, and 4 bases lay in between. Written as DNA, the CDR3 is TGTGCCATCAGTGAGTCCTTCGAGACCCAGTACTTC. Protein product: CAISESFETQYF.

The chain combines TRBV25-1 with TRBJ2-5; TRBD1 is a possible D gene (5 bases). V lost 2 bases and J lost 1, with 11 bases in between. The germline CDR1 and CDR2 sequences are MGHDK and SYGVNS. The CDR3 has 15 residues. The chain's CDR3 is CASSEPTGGQETQYF. CDR3 in DNA: TGTGCCAGCAGTGAACCCACAGGCGGCCAAGAGACCCAGTACTTC.

This sequence joins TRBV15 and TRBJ1-6; D unresolved. The V gene's germline CDR1 is LNHNV and CDR2 YYDKDF (reference sequence). The CDR3 extends over 12 amino acids. V was clipped by 3 bases and J by 8 bases, with 5 bases between them. The CDR3 coding sequence is TGTGCCACCAGCAGGACTGATTCACCCCTCCACTTT. Its protein is CATSRTDSPLHF.

In this sample, this clonotype turned up many times. Germline is not matched at one junction end, which may reflect a read error. The gene calls are TRBV11-3 and TRBJ2-5; 12 nucleotides match TRBD2. Germline V gene lookup returns CDR1 SGHNT and CDR2 YENEEA. The length of the CDR3 is 15 residues. The CDR3 reads CASSLGTSGQETQYF. The CDR3 DNA sequence: TGCGCCAGCAGCTTGGGGACTAGCGGGCAAGAGACCCAGTACTTC.

In its sample, this clonotype was seen many times. V is TRBV20-1 and J is TRBJ2-2, with a possible D match to TRBD2 (7 bases). The CDR3 runs 14 residues. V gave up 2 bases and J gave up 3 bases, with 10 bases separating them. Germline V gene sequence: CDR1 DFQATT, CDR2 SNEGSKA (reference sequence). The DNA for the CDR3 is TGCAGTGCTAGACAAGGGGGGGACACCGGGGAGCTGTTTTTT. Its protein product is CSARQGGDTGELFF.

This chain uses TRBV12-3 or TRBV12-4 with TRBJ2-5; 8 nucleotides match TRBD1. The CDR3 sequence is 15 residues long. V lost 4 bases to trimming and J lost 5 bases; unmatched junction nucleotides: 9. CDR3 region: CASSYRRGLRETQYF. The CDR3, as DNA: TGTGCCAGCAGTTACCGCAGGGGGCTCCGGGAGACCCAGTACTTC.

This clonotype was counted ten times or more. The chain couples TRBV27 to TRBJ1-2; no definite D call. The V gene lost 5 bases and the J gene lost 8 bases, with 21 bases spanning the gap. The CDR3 consists of 15 residues. The germline CDR1 and CDR2 sequences are MNHEY and SMNVEV (reference sequence). The CDR3 is CASSATQRKTVGYTF. The CDR3 nucleotides are TGTGCCAGCAGTGCAACCCAAAGGAAAACTGTGGGCTACACCTTC.

This clonotype was counted many times. The chain combines TRBV28 with TRBJ1-6; D gene uncertain. Trimming cost V 2 bases and J 8 bases, with 19 bases left between them. This CDR3 is built from 17 residues. Germline V gives CDR1 MDHEN, CDR2 SYDVKM. The CDR3 DNA reads as TGTGCCAGCAGTTTAGGGCCACTGACAAGCTTGCATTCACCCCTCCACTTT. This sequence encodes CASSLGPLTSLHSPLHF.

In its sample, this clonotype was seen a few times. The chain joins TRBV6-5 to TRBJ1-1; TRBD1 aligns across 8 bases. With 2 bases clipped from V and 7 bases from J, the junction kept 6 bases outside the gene matches. The CDR3 sequence is 14 residues long. CDR1 and CDR2 from the germline V gene are MNHEY and SVGAGI. The CDR3 is CASSYTQGAVEAFF. Written as DNA, the CDR3 is TGTGCCAGCAGTTACACGCAGGGGGCGGTTGAAGCTTTCTTT.

This clonotype has ten or more counts. The chain employs TRBV20-1 and TRBJ2-7; tentative D call: TRBD2 (6 bases). CDR3 length: 13 residues. CDR1 and CDR2 (germline): DFQATT, SNEGSKA (reference sequence). V lost 4 bases and J 6 bases, leaving 16 bases between the germline ends. The CDR3 here is CSAKFRRDCEQYF. CDR3 coding DNA: TGCAGTGCTAAATTTAGGAGGGACTGCGAGCAGTACTTC.

This clonotype has a count of ten or more. This chain links TRBV5-1 with TRBJ1-2; no clear D. The V end was cut by 5 bases, the J end by 5 bases, with 10 bases between. The germline CDR1 and CDR2 sequences are SGHRS and YFSETQ. The CDR3 covers 12 residues. The DNA of the CDR3 is TGCGCCAGCAGAAGTGAGGGATATGGCTACACCTTC. The encoded protein is CASRSEGYGYTF.

J is TRBJ1-2 and V is TRBV6-1; 7 bases line up with TRBD1. V shed 1 base and J 8 bases; nucleotides not matched to a gene: 10. CDR1 and CDR2 (germline): MNHNS, SASEGT. The length of the CDR3 is 15 residues. The CDR3 sequence is CASSEGPTGARGYTF. The CDR3 region has the DNA TGTGCCAGCAGTGAAGGTCCTACAGGGGCCCGAGGCTACACCTTC.

CDR3 residues: CASLKTAGGTEAFF. For the CDR3, the DNA is TGTGCCAGCCTAAAGACGGCGGGTGGCACTGAAGCTTTCTTT. The chain has TRBV6-2 or TRBV6-3 and TRBJ1-1; no definite D call. The germline V gene encodes CDR1 MNHEY and CDR2 SVGEGT. V was clipped by 8 bases and J by 4 bases, with 17 bases between them. The CDR3 length is 14 residues.

This clonotype was seen ten or more times. The rearrangement links TRBV6-5 to TRBJ2-6; D is unresolved. In germline, CDR1 is MNHEY, CDR2 SVGAGI. This CDR3 has 16 residues. Trimming shortened V by 4 bases and J by 2 bases, and 12 bases separated the two germline ends. The CDR3 DNA is TGTGCCAGCAGTTTGGGCCTTGCCCCTGGGGCCAACGTCCTGACTTTC. This encodes CASSLGLAPGANVLTF.

With respect to this clonotype: The conserved phenylalanine or tryptophan normally closing the CDR3 is absent here, so this likely arose from a read error. J is TRBJ2-7 and V is TRBV12-3 or TRBV12-4; D is perhaps TRBD2 (5 bases). The CDR3 is made up of 12 amino acids. V was cut by 4 bases and J by 7 bases, with 11 bases left in between. CDR3 in DNA: TGTGCCAGCAGTTCCGGGCGGGCGGAGCAGTACCTC. Protein product: CASSSGRAEQYL.

This clonotype has only a few counts. The V gene is TRBV12-3 or TRBV12-4, the J gene TRBJ2-7, with 7 bases that match TRBD2. The CDR3 has 14 residues. V trimming: 6 bases; J trimming: 3 bases; junction bases outside the gene matches: 8. The CDR3 reads CASSLSGMVYEQYF. In nucleotides, the CDR3 is TGTGCCAGCAGCTTAAGCGGGATGGTCTACGAGCAGTACTTC.

This chain uses TRBV4-1 with TRBJ2-7, with D possibly being TRBD1 or TRBD2 (6 bases each). Deletions cut 0 bases from V and 6 bases from J, with 15 bases between. This CDR3 spans 15 amino acids. Germline V gene data show CDR1 as MGHRA and CDR2 as YSYEKL. The CDR3 loop reads CASSQDPGAYAEQYF. In DNA form, the CDR3 reads TGCGCCAGCAGCCAAGATCCGGGGGCGTACGCCGAGCAGTACTTC.

The V call is TRBV12-3 or TRBV12-4, the J call TRBJ1-5; no clear D. The germline V and J ends were trimmed by 3 bases and 0 bases, with 9 bases remaining between them. The CDR3 has 15 residues. The CDR3 reads CASSFGQVSNQPQHF. Written as DNA, the CDR3 is TGTGCCAGCAGTTTCGGGCAGGTTAGCAATCAGCCCCAGCATTTT.

To note about this clonotype: Being one base from a much bigger clone, this may be a read error. The chain recombines TRBV11-2 with TRBJ1-2, with 8 bases identical to TRBD1. Germline CDR1 and CDR2: SGHAT and FQNNGV. The CDR3 contains 15 residues. As DNA, the CDR3 is TGTGCCATCAGCCCCTTGCGGACAGGGCTAGGAGGCTACACCTTC. Encoded protein: CAISPLRTGLGGYTF.

The chain combines TRBV6-5 with TRBJ2-7, with D unresolved. The CDR3 consists of 14 residues. V shed 2 bases and J shed 0 bases, with 8 bases lying between them. The V gene's germline CDR1 is MNHEY and CDR2 SVGAGI. CDR3 DNA: TGTGCCAGCAGTTACGGGCCGACCTCCTACGAGCAGTACTTC. Its protein is CASSYGPTSYEQYF.

This clonotype was seen ten or more times. The V gene is TRBV2, the J gene TRBJ1-1; 8 bases line up with TRBD1. The CDR3 length is 18 residues. In germline, CDR1 is SNHLY, CDR2 FYNNEI. With 4 bases clipped from V and 1 base from J, the junction kept 14 bases outside the gene matches. This CDR3 reads CASSVPDRVRLGNTEAFF. CDR3 coding DNA: TGTGCCAGCAGTGTTCCGGACAGGGTTCGTTTAGGGAACACTGAAGCTTTCTTT.

This clonotype was recorded a few times. This sequence joins TRBV6-1 and TRBJ2-7, with TRBD2 identical over 7 bases. CDR1 is MNHNS and CDR2 is SASEGT in the germline V gene. Trimming removed 6 bases from V and 4 bases from J; junction bases left unmatched: 6. The CDR3 loop spans 13 amino acids. The CDR3: CASRGLGWYEQYF. CDR3 sequence (DNA): TGTGCCAGCAGAGGACTAGGGTGGTACGAGCAGTACTTC.

This clonotype was seen at least ten times. This chain joins TRBV7-9 and TRBJ2-2, with D uncertain. Trimming stripped 1 base from V and 6 bases from J, with 15 bases between. Germline-derived CDR1 and CDR2 are SEHNR and FQNEAQ (reference sequence). There are 16 residues in the CDR3. CDR3 DNA sequence: TGTGCCAGCAGCTTAGTCGGCCATCCCACTTCCGGGGAGCTGTTTTTT. Translation gives CASSLVGHPTSGELFF.

With regard to this clonotype: Possible read error: a much larger clone is one base away. This chain joins TRBV20-1 and TRBJ2-5, with D perhaps given as TRBD1 or TRBD2 (5 bases each). CDR1 and CDR2 (germline): DFQATT, SNEGSKA (reference sequence). This CDR3 has 10 amino acids. Trimming took off 5 bases at V and 5 bases at J, with 6 bases between the two ends. CDR3 DNA: TGCAGTGCTTGGGGGGAGACCCAGTACTTC. Its translation is CSAWGETQYF.